This T cell receptor beta chain was found in a study of blood T cell repertoires in COVID-19. Clones were sequenced by immunoSEQ multiplex PCR, and TCRdb holds only the in-frame ones, with some missing. This sample has 30,000 to 40,000 clones; around 81% occur once, and the top ten carry about 4.9%. The CDR3 extends over 12 amino acids. From germline, CDR1 is SGHAT and CDR2 FQNNGV. V lost 6 bases to trimming and J lost 7 bases, with 13 bases between them. The receptor comes from a man over 45 with active COVID-19. The chain couples TRBV11-2 to TRBJ2-7; tentatively, D is TRBD1 (6 bases). Sequenced input: peripheral blood. The CDR3 DNA is TGTGCCAGCAGGGAAGCAGGGGTAGAGCAGTACTTC. Protein product: CASREAGVEQYF. The variable domain in full, with the rest retrieved from reference TRBV11-2 and TRBJ2-7, is EAGVAQSPRYKIIEKRQSVAFWCNPISGHATLYWYQQILGQGPKLLIQFQNNGVVDDSQLPKDRFSAERLKGVDSTLKIQPAKLEDSAVYLCASREAGVEQYFGPGTRLTVT.